This T cell receptor (beta chain) originates from a study of T cells in Graves' hyperthyroidism and ophthalmopathy. Germline V gene lookup returns CDR1 SGHNT and CDR2 YYREEE (reference sequence). V shed 4 bases and J shed 3 bases, with 10 bases lying between them. The CDR3 consists of 13 residues. The study's findings and limits: The model forecast ophthalmopathy, anticipating it by a median around 6.9 months before onset. Blood also held most thyroid clonotypes expanded beyond 0.001.

As for this clonotype: Its antigen is not identified.

RNA transcripts provided the source from which TCR beta CDR3 regions were amplified. The TCR CDR3 first-round RT-PCR relied on the HTBI primer set. From the multiplex PCR reads, TCRdb called clonotypes with MiXCR, one entry per CDR3 protein. The sample records about 540,000 distinct CDR3 sequences, around 42% being singletons. Patients showing uncontrolled infection, other autoimmune disease, pregnancy or lactation were ineligible. The diagnoses drew upon clinical symptoms, serum thyroxine and TRAb, thyroid ultrasound and orbital computed tomography. Sequenced: peripheral blood or thyroid tissue (not recorded which). The chain employs TRBV5-4 and TRBJ2-5, with D unresolved. The TCR sequence derives from a woman younger than 30 with Graves' hyperthyroidism. The CDR3 region is CASSAGRKETQYF. CDR3 coding DNA: TGTGCCAGCAGCGCCGGGCGGAAAGAGACCCAGTACTTC.